This T cell receptor beta chain was sequenced during a study of blood T cell repertoires in COVID-19. On the study more broadly: Donors in the United States, Italy and Spain gave samples during acute or convalescent COVID-19. Nucleic acid was either cDNA or gDNA, and it came from T cells, B-cell-depleted T cells, or PBMCs.

This CDR3 has 15 amino acids. V was cut by 7 bases and J by 0 bases, with 10 bases left in between. Germline loops: CDR1 SNHLY, CDR2 FYNNEI. Profiled with immunoSEQ multiplex PCR; TCRdb holds only in-frame clones, not every one. In the table there are approximately 64,000 clones, roughly four fifths of which are singletons. Sequencing was carried out using peripheral blood. The source is a woman aged 70 to 79 with acute or convalescent COVID-19. This sequence joins TRBV2 and TRBJ1-6, with D maybe TRBD1 (6 bases). The CDR3 nucleotides read TGTGCCAGCAATTCGGACAGCTCCTATAATTCACCCCTCCACTTT. This gives the protein CASNSDSSYNSPLHF.